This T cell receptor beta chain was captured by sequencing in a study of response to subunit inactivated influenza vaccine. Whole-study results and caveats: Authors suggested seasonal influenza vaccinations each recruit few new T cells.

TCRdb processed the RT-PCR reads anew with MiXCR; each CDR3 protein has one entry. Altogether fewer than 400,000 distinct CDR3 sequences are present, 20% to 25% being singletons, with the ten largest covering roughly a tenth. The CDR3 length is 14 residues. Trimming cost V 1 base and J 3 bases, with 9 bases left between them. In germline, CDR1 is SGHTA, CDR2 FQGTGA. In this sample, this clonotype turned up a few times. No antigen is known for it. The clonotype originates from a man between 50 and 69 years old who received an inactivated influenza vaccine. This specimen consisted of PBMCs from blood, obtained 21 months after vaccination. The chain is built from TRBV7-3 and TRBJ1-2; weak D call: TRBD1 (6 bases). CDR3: CASSLNPGDYGYTF. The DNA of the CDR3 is TGTGCCAGCAGCTTAAACCCAGGGGACTATGGCTACACCTTC.